Below, 16 T cell receptor beta chains from the same sample are listed, as sequenced in a study of graft-versus-host responses after intestinal transplantation. For these TCRs, the target antigens are not known. The method was immunoSEQ multiplex PCR; TCRdb's version includes in-frame clones alone and lacks a portion of them. The repertoire has some 130,000 clones, about 95% of them found once; the top ten carry over 2.5%. Sequencing used unstimulated CD8+ T cells sorted from spleen or lymph node cells, obtained before intestinal transplant. These receptors all stem from a human donor who received an intestinal transplant.

The rearrangement uses TRBV9 and TRBJ1-4, with TRBD1 matching over 7 bases. The CDR3 runs to 15 residues. The germline V gene encodes CDR1 SGDLS and CDR2 YYNGEE. V dropped 4 bases and J dropped 8; count of bases not matched to a gene: 11. CDR3 residues: CASSRGDSAREKLFF. The CDR3 DNA is TGTGCCAGCAGCCGAGGGGACAGTGCTAGGGAAAAACTGTTTTTT.

The chain uses TRBV5-3 and TRBJ2-7; the D is unclear. TRBV5-3 is reported as an ORF; its role is uncertain. The CDR3 has 16 amino acids. Trimming left V 1 base short and J 4 bases short, with 18 bases between. The CDR3 loop reads CARSLLRLGYSYEQYF. CDR3 coding DNA: TGTGCCAGAAGCTTGCTTCGTTTGGGGTATAGTTACGAGCAGTACTTC.

Worth noting for this clone: One end of the junction is discordant with germline, which a read error may explain. The gene calls are TRBV2 and TRBJ2-1, with 11 nucleotides matching TRBD2. The length of the CDR3 is 14 residues. From germline, CDR1 is SNHLY and CDR2 FYNNEI. For the CDR3, the DNA is TGCGCCAGCAGTGAAGGACTAGCGGGCGATGAGCAGTTCTTC. Protein: CASSEGLAGDEQFF.

The rearrangement joins TRBV27 to TRBJ1-1, with 7 bases that match TRBD1. Germline-derived CDR1 and CDR2 are MNHEY and SMNVEV (reference sequence). This CDR3 contains 15 residues. Trimming took 0 bases from V and 3 from J; bases not matched to a gene: 4. The CDR3 DNA reads as TGTGCCAGCAGTTTATCCCCAACAGGGGACACTGAAGCTTTCTTT. Encoded protein: CASSLSPTGDTEAFF.

This clone appeared once. The gene calls are TRBV27 and TRBJ2-2, with D tentatively TRBD1 or TRBD2 (5 bases each). CDR3 length equals 13 residues. CDR1 and CDR2 from the germline V gene are MNHEY and SMNVEV (reference sequence). V shed 5 bases and J shed 8 bases, with 12 bases lying between them. CDR3 bases: TGTGCCAGCAGTATCCGGGACCGGGGGGAGCTGTTTTTT. The encoded protein is CASSIRDRGELFF.

V and J are TRBV19 and TRBJ2-5; no definite D call. The J call may be in error: the DNA end matches TRBJ2-7 better. The CDR3 has 14 amino acids. Per germline, CDR1 LNHDA and CDR2 SQIVND (reference sequence). CDR3 loop: CASSMSRDLYEQYF. As DNA, the CDR3 is TGTGCCAGTAGTATGTCTCGAGACCTCTACGAGCAGTACTTC.

The chain recombines TRBV5-1 with TRBJ1-2; 7 bases fit TRBD1. The length of the CDR3 is 15 residues. Germline V gives CDR1 SGHRS, CDR2 YFSETQ. Trimming removed 3 bases from V and 3 bases from J; junction bases left unmatched: 8. This CDR3 reads CASSYNRGRDYGYTF. The DNA of the CDR3 is TGCGCCAGCAGCTATAACAGGGGTAGGGACTATGGCTACACCTTC.

The V call is TRBV28, the J call TRBJ1-3; possibly TRBD1 for D (6 bases). V dropped 3 bases and J dropped 4 bases, with 7 bases sitting between them. CDR3 length: 13 amino acids. Germline CDR1 MDHEN, CDR2 SYDVKM. CDR3 nucleotides: TGTGCCAGCAGTTTGGGGGCCGGAAACACCATATATTTT. Its translation is CASSLGAGNTIYF.

The chain employs TRBV15 and TRBJ1-2, with 8 nucleotides matching TRBD1. The CDR3 loop spans 15 amino acids. Per germline, CDR1 LNHNV and CDR2 YYDKDF (reference sequence). The trim removed 1 base at V and 2 bases at J, leaving 3 bases unmatched. The CDR3 coding sequence is TGTGCCACCAGCAGAGGGACAGGGTACAACTATGGCTACACCTTC. Its protein product is CATSRGTGYNYGYTF.

The chain is built from TRBV9 and TRBJ2-3; no firm D call. The CDR3 loop spans 13 amino acids. Per the germline V gene, CDR1 is SGDLS and CDR2 is YYNGEE. V lost 3 bases and J lost 0, with 5 bases in between. CDR3 amino acids: CASSGTSTDTQYF. In DNA form, the CDR3 reads TGTGCCAGCAGCGGAACCAGCACAGATACGCAGTATTTT.

The CDR3 region is CASSSQYEQYF. The CDR3 DNA sequence: TGTGCCAGCAGCTCTCAATACGAGCAGTACTTC. The V gene is TRBV7-9, the J gene TRBJ2-7; the D is unclear. CDR3 length: 11 amino acids. V was trimmed by 4 bases and J by 4 bases, leaving 5 bases between them. CDR1 is SEHNR and CDR2 is FQNEAQ in the germline V gene (reference sequence).

The rearrangement uses TRBV4-1 and TRBJ2-7, with 12 bases aligning to TRBD2. V shed 0 bases and J 3 bases; nucleotides not matched to a gene: 0. This CDR3 region has 15 residues. CDR1 MGHRA and CDR2 YSYEKL come from the germline V gene. DNA of the CDR3: TGCGCCAGCAGCCAAGAGGGACTAGCGGGCTACGAGCAGTACTTC. As protein: CASSQEGLAGYEQYF.

The chain recombines TRBV4-1 with TRBJ2-1; TRBD2 matches at 10 bases. V shed 4 bases and J 7 bases; nucleotides not matched to a gene: 13. This CDR3 region has 17 residues. CDR1 is MGHRA and CDR2 is YSYEKL in the germline V gene. This CDR3 reads CASSLGLSGRSGNEQFF. Here the CDR3 DNA reads TGCGCCAGCAGCCTCGGACTTAGCGGGAGGTCAGGGAATGAGCAGTTCTTC.

The chain couples TRBV28 to TRBJ2-7; a weak D match, TRBD1 (6 bases). The ends were cut back, 1 base at V and 1 base at J, with 8 bases in the middle. CDR3 size: 14 residues. CDR1 and CDR2 from the germline V gene are MDHEN and SYDVKM. The CDR3 DNA follows: TGTGCCAGCAGTTTATTCACAGGGTCCTACGAGCAGTACTTC. It yields the protein CASSLFTGSYEQYF.

The chain couples TRBV28 to TRBJ2-5; the D is unclear. CDR3 length equals 13 residues. Germline V CDR1 and CDR2: MDHEN, SYDVKM. V was clipped by 6 bases and J by 2 bases, with 10 bases between them. In DNA form, the CDR3 reads TGTGCCAGCAGGCTGACACCTCAAGAGACCCAGTACTTC. Amino acid sequence: CASRLTPQETQYF.

This clone appeared a single time. The V call is TRBV4-1, the J call TRBJ2-7, with D maybe TRBD1 (6 bases). This CDR3 is 15 amino acids long. The germline gives CDR1 MGHRA, CDR2 YSYEKL. Between the trimmed V and J ends, which lost 1 base and 2 bases, there was a span of 12 bases. The CDR3 is CASSQASPGAYEQYF. DNA of the CDR3: TGCGCCAGCAGCCAAGCGTCTCCAGGGGCCTACGAGCAGTACTTC.